The T cell receptor beta chain under discussion was sequenced for a study of siplizumab effects on memory and regulatory T cells. The study's findings and limits: An assignable naive or memory phenotype was lacking in roughly 75-95% of proliferating CD4+ or CD8+ clones. Naive T cells appeared more varied than memory cells and looked like key alloresponse contributors.

The method was immunoSEQ multiplex PCR; TCRdb's version includes in-frame clones alone and lacks a portion of them. The sample has tens of thousands of clones, over 75% seen once. The germline gives CDR1 SNHLY, CDR2 FYNNEI. CDR3 length: 14 amino acids. Trimming stripped 8 bases from V and 0 bases from J, with 11 bases between. Turning to this clone: Its antigen is undetermined.

The chain couples TRBV2 to TRBJ2-1; D call uncertain. This receptor was identified in a human donor in good health. Material for sequencing was Tregs sorted from blood. The CDR3 DNA follows: TGTGCCAGCCAATTTTTAAGCTCCTACAATGAGCAGTTCTTC. Translation: CASQFLSSYNEQFF.